These 21 T cell receptor beta chains came from one sample sequenced in a study of prognosis after radiotherapy for stage I lung cancer. Genomic DNA was subjected to two-round multiplex PCR for amplification of TCR beta CDR3. It was primers specific to each TRBV and TRBJ gene that first-round PCR used. TCRdb itself ran the multiplex PCR reads through MiXCR, one entry per CDR3 protein. The data contain under 55,000 distinct CDR3 sequences, about 37% of them singletons. Sample: PBMCs, taken before or after stereotactic body radiation therapy (not recorded which). The receptors come from a donor at least 50 years old with non-small cell lung cancer.

This clonotype came up many times. The chain links TRBV27 to TRBJ2-2; possibly TRBD1 or TRBD2 for D (5 bases each). Per germline, CDR1 MNHEY and CDR2 SMNVEV (reference sequence). CDR3 size: 15 residues. Trimming removed 2 bases at V and 0 bases at J, with 7 bases between. The CDR3 DNA is TGTGCCAGCAGTTTACGGGACCCGAACACCGGGGAGCTGTTTTTT. This translates into CASSLRDPNTGELFF.

The gene calls are TRBV6-2 or TRBV6-3 and TRBJ2-1; D ambiguous. The CDR3 sequence is 12 residues long. The V gene's germline CDR1 is MNHEY and CDR2 SVGEGT. Between the trimmed V and J ends, which lost 2 bases and 13 bases, there was a span of 12 bases. The CDR3 loop is CASSYPRWDQFF. CDR3 in DNA: TGTGCCAGCAGTTACCCCCGGTGGGATCAGTTCTTC.

This clonotype turned up a few times. A much larger clone sits a single nucleotide away, making a read error possible. The chain couples TRBV19 to TRBJ2-3; D gene ambiguous. The germline gives CDR1 LNHDA, CDR2 SQIVND (reference sequence). Trimming pared 9 bases from V and 2 bases from J, leaving 15 bases between. The CDR3 sequence is 14 residues long. CDR3 protein: CASEVRANTDTQYF. The CDR3 DNA follows: TGTGCCAGCGAGGTACGGGCCAACACAGATACGCAGTATTTT.

This clonotype was seen ten or more times. The chain links TRBV3-1 to TRBJ2-7, with D uncertain. Trimming pared 3 bases from V and 3 bases from J, leaving 6 bases between. CDR3 length: 12 amino acids. Germline lookup yields CDR1 LGHDT and CDR2 YNNKEL (reference sequence). CDR3 sequence: CASSHSSYEQYF. The CDR3 DNA reads as TGTGCCAGCAGCCACTCAAGCTACGAGCAGTACTTC.

This clonotype was seen repeatedly, ten times or more. The chain carries TRBV5-1 and TRBJ2-5; D ambiguous. The length of the CDR3 is 13 residues. CDR1 is SGHRS and CDR2 is YFSETQ in the germline V gene. V gave up 2 bases and J gave up 5 bases, with 10 bases separating them. The CDR3 sequence: CASSFGGSETQYF. DNA of the CDR3: TGCGCCAGCAGCTTTGGCGGATCGGAGACCCAGTACTTC.

In its sample, this clonotype was seen a few times. CDR3 residues: CASSLPRAGALGSPLHF. The DNA of the CDR3 is TGTGCCAGCAGCTTGCCGAGGGCAGGGGCGTTGGGATCACCCCTCCACTTT. The rearrangement links TRBV5-4 to TRBJ1-6; D may be TRBD1 (6 bases). There are 17 residues in the CDR3. Trimming took 1 base from V and 10 from J, leaving 21 bases between them. CDR1 is SGHNT and CDR2 is YYREEE in the germline V gene (reference sequence).

This clonotype was picked up many times. The CDR3 bases are TGTGCCAGCAAGAGGACTGGGGCGAAAACTGAAGCTTTCTTT. Protein sequence: CASKRTGAKTEAFF. The gene calls are TRBV3-1 and TRBJ1-1, with D perhaps TRBD1 (5 bases). The CDR3 is made up of 14 amino acids. Trimming removed 7 bases at V and 5 bases at J, with 17 bases between. CDR1 and CDR2 (germline): LGHDT, YNNKEL (reference sequence).

The rearrangement uses TRBV30 and TRBJ2-7; D is uncertain. Looked up from germline, CDR1 is GTSNPN and CDR2 is SVGIG (reference sequence). Trimming left V 0 bases short and J 2 bases short, with 11 bases between. CDR3 length equals 14 residues. CDR3 DNA sequence: TGTGCCTGGAGTGTCGTTTTTCAAGCCTACGAGCAGTACTTC. Its translation is CAWSVVFQAYEQYF. Full variable domain (rest looked up from reference TRBV30 and TRBJ2-7): SQTIHQWPATLVQPVGSPLSLECTVEGTSNPNLYWYRQAAGRGLQLLFYSVGIGQISSEVPQNLSASRPQDRQFILSSKKLLLSDSGFYLCAWSVVFQAYEQYFGPGTRLTVT.

This clonotype was picked up many times. The chain carries TRBV4-3 and TRBJ1-2; D perhaps matches TRBD1 (5 bases). The CDR3 has 13 amino acids. Trimming removed 4 bases at V and 8 bases at J, with 14 bases between. Germline V lookup: CDR1 LGHNA, CDR2 YSLEER. This chain's CDR3 is CASSRKGGVGYTF. The DNA for the CDR3 is TGCGCCAGCAGCCGAAAAGGAGGGGTCGGCTACACCTTC.

The chain couples TRBV7-2 to TRBJ2-2; 7 bases align to TRBD1. The CDR3 is 15 amino acids. The trim removed 1 base at V and 6 bases at J, leaving 5 bases unmatched. Germline-derived CDR1 and CDR2 are SGHTA and FQGNSA. In DNA, the CDR3 is TGTGCCAGCAGCTTAGGTAGGGGGCGGTCCGGGGAGCTGTTTTTT. Translating it yields CASSLGRGRSGELFF.

Comments on this clonotype: The CDR3 carries no conserved terminal phenylalanine or tryptophan, so it likely arises from a read error. The chain joins TRBV5-1 to TRBJ2-7, with D uncertain. The CDR3 consists of 14 residues. CDR1 and CDR2 from the germline V gene are SGHRS and YFSETQ. CDR3 sequence (DNA): TGCGCCAGCAGCACGACTGGAATCTCCTACGGGCAGTACTAC. This translates into CASSTTGISYGQYY.

This clonotype has a count of ten or more. The chain has TRBV7-9 and TRBJ2-3; D is unresolved. There are 12 residues in the CDR3. V lost 2 bases and J 8 bases, leaving 8 bases between the germline ends. Germline CDR1 SEHNR, CDR2 FQNEAQ (reference sequence). This chain's CDR3 is CASSLTLSTQYF. The CDR3 region has the DNA TGTGCCAGCAGCTTAACGTTATCTACGCAGTATTTT.

At least ten counts were recorded for this clonotype. The CDR3 reads CSARDLRSGANVLTF. CDR3 nucleotides: TGCAGTGCTAGAGATCTGAGGTCTGGGGCCAACGTCCTGACTTTC. The chain joins TRBV20-1 to TRBJ2-6; D is unresolved. Germline CDR1 DFQATT, CDR2 SNEGSKA (reference sequence). Trimming shortened V by 0 bases and J by 1 base, and 7 bases separated the two germline ends. The CDR3 spans 15 residues.

The genes are TRBV7-9 and TRBJ2-2; no definite D call. Germline V gene data show CDR1 as SEHNR and CDR2 as FQNEAQ (reference sequence). Trimming pared 4 bases from V and 2 bases from J, leaving 17 bases between. This CDR3 comprises 17 residues. The CDR3 DNA is TGTGCCAGCAGCTCCCCGTCGAGTGTCCTAAACACCGGGGAGCTGTTTTTT. This sequence encodes CASSSPSSVLNTGELFF.

The chain is built from TRBV24-1 and TRBJ2-1; D gene uncertain. V was trimmed by 5 bases and J by 7 bases, leaving 17 bases between them. Germline CDR1 reads KGHDR; CDR2 reads SFDVKD. This CDR3 region has 15 residues. Written as DNA, the CDR3 is TGTGCCACCAGTGCCGACCTCATCTCTAGGAATGAGCAGTTCTTC. It is translated as CATSADLISRNEQFF.

For this clonotype: Lacking the conserved final phenylalanine or tryptophan, this CDR3 likely reflects a read error. The gene calls are TRBV27 and TRBJ1-1, with D tentatively TRBD1 (5 bases). Per germline, CDR1 MNHEY and CDR2 SMNVEV (reference sequence). The CDR3 contains 17 residues. The V end lost 6 bases, the J end lost 3 bases, and 23 bases lay between the germline ends. The CDR3 reads CASSFYPPGRNDTEAFS. In nucleotides, the CDR3 is TGTGCCAGCAGCTTTTACCCTCCAGGGAGGAATGACACTGAAGCTTTCTCT.

This clonotype was seen a single time. One junction end disagrees with the germline gene, perhaps due to a read error. The V call is TRBV20-1, the J call TRBJ2-3; D not resolved. The CDR3 extends over 14 amino acids. Germline CDR1 DFQATT, CDR2 SNEGSKA (reference sequence). The CDR3 bases are TGCAGTGCCCGTGAAGCCGGTAGCACATATACGCAGTATTTT. This gives the protein CSAREAGSTYTQYF.

In the case of this clonotype: With a far larger clone one base away, a read error is the likely cause. The V gene is TRBV6-8, the J gene TRBJ1-6; D is unresolved. CDR1 is MNHGY and CDR2 is SAAAGT in the germline V gene. The CDR3 consists of 12 residues. CDR3 amino acids: CSSSSAYSPLHF. In nucleotides, the CDR3 is TGTTCCAGCAGTTCCGCGTATTCACCCCTCCACTTT.

This clonotype was seen a few times. The chain carries TRBV10-3 and TRBJ1-4; D remains ambiguous. Trimming left V 8 bases short and J 8 bases short, with 24 bases between. Germline lookup yields CDR1 ENHRY and CDR2 SYGVKD. The CDR3 runs 16 residues. In nucleotides, the CDR3 is TGTGCCATCTTAATCCGTGGTCAAAGGAGGTTAGAAAAACTGTTTTTT. Amino acids: CAILIRGQRRLEKLFF.

Comment on this clonotype: At one of its ends the junction is not consistent with the germline gene, which may arise from a read error. The chain combines TRBV28 with TRBJ2-7; TRBD1 agrees at 9 bases. Germline CDR1 reads MDHEN; CDR2 reads SYDVKM. CDR3 size: 13 residues. For the CDR3, the DNA is TGTGCCAGCAGGCCGGGACAGGGTGGCGAGCAGCACTTC. Translated: CASRPGQGGEQHF.

Of note for this clonotype: This likely came from a read error, as a far larger clone is one base away. The chain links TRBV6-4 to TRBJ1-2, with TRBD1 matching 9 bases. Per germline, CDR1 MRHNA and CDR2 SNTAGT. This CDR3 has 13 amino acids. The CDR3 bases are TGTGCCAGCAGTGCCCGACAGGGGGATGGCCACACCTTC. Protein: CASSARQGDGHTF.